This T cell receptor (beta chain) stems from a study of cytomegalovirus exposure and HLA in healthy donors. The data were produced by immunoSEQ multiplex PCR, yet TCRdb's version contains in-frame clones alone and is incomplete. The sample holds about 190,000 clones; roughly 82% are singletons and the top ten take roughly 7%. This CDR3 spans 15 amino acids. Trimming at V came to 1 base and at J to 7 bases, leaving 5 bases not matched to a gene. CDR1 is MNHEY and CDR2 is SMNVEV in the germline V gene (reference sequence). Input material: PBMCs. The sequence was collected from a man between 18 and 35 years old in good health and CMV-seropositive. The J gene is TRBJ2-1, the V gene TRBV27; the match to TRBD1 covers 9 bases. CDR3 loop: CASSLWGQGRNEQFF. CDR3 coding DNA: TGTGCCAGCAGTTTATGGGGACAGGGAAGGAATGAGCAGTTCTTC.